This TCR beta chain was sequenced during a study of metastatic and nonmetastatic thyroid tumors. Study context: Samples came from malignant and benign thyroid patients, and repertoires were compared across blood and tumor or nodule tissue.

This CDR3 spans 14 amino acids. CDR1 and CDR2 (germline): SGHRS, YFSETQ. Trimming took 0 bases from V and 8 from J; bases not matched to a gene: 3. As for this clone: As yet, its antigen is unknown.

The study's findings and limits: Significantly higher TCR beta diversity was reportedly seen in malignant thyroid tumors than benign nodules, in blood and tumor.

There were no patients who had received any treatment before thyroid surgery. TCRdb re-processed the PCR reads through MiXCR. This repertoire shows around 13,000 clones, 12% found once; its top ten account for approximately 30%. Specimen: blood. This clonotype was sampled from a female donor with papillary thyroid cancer or a benign thyroid nodule (not recorded which). Some clones in this sample may be carry-over from other donors' samples. The chain is built from TRBV5-1 and TRBJ2-1; 9 bases line up with TRBD1. In nucleotides, the CDR3 is TGCGCCAGCAGCTTGGCGGACAGGGGCCATGAGCAGTTCTTC. Protein sequence: CASSLADRGHEQFF.